A selection of T cell receptor beta chains follows, all from one sample in a study of cytomegalovirus exposure and HLA in healthy donors. Clones were read by immunoSEQ multiplex PCR, and TCRdb kept only the in-frame ones, dropping some. Reported are under 65,000 clones; the ten largest clones contain roughly 7%. Sequenced input: PBMCs. Every receptor here comes from a woman aged 40 to 50 in good health and CMV-seronegative. CDR3s include the opening cysteine and the closing phenylalanine or tryptophan. D genes are given only for firm matches.

V	J	D	DNA	CDR3
TRBV28	TRBJ1-2	.	TGTGCCAGCAGTTCCCGGGATATGTCTAACTATGGCTACACCTTC	CASSSRDMSNYGYTF
TRBV28	TRBJ2-4	.	TGTGCCAGCAGTCTAGGGGGGGTGGCCAAAAACATTCAGTACTTC	CASSLGGVAKNIQYF
TRBV7-2	TRBJ1-6	.	TGTGCCAGCAGCTTTAACCTCGGAGGGGTTTCACCCCTCCACTTT	CASSFNLGGVSPLHF
TRBV6-6	TRBJ2-7	.	TGTGCCAGCAGTTCCCGCTACGAGCAGTACTTC	CASSSRYEQYF
TRBV5-4	TRBJ2-3	.	TGTGCCAGCAGCTTGGGTGGTCAGGCAGATACGCAGTATTTT	CASSLGGQADTQYF
TRBV30	TRBJ1-4	.	TGTGCCTGGAGTGTGGGCCTAACTAATGAAAAACTGTTTTTT	CAWSVGLTNEKLFF
TRBV27	TRBJ1-1	TRBD1	TGTGCCAGCAGTTTCCCCGGGACAGGGAAAGCTTTCTTT	CASSFPGTGKAFF
TRBV30	TRBJ1-2	TRBD1	TGTGCCTGGAGTGTATATCTACTGATGGACAGGTCGGGCTATGGCTACACCTTC	CAWSVYLLMDRSGYGYTF
TRBV13	TRBJ2-2	.	TGTGCCAGCAGCATACGCTCGGTCACCGGGGAGCTGTTTTTT	CASSIRSVTGELFF
TRBV18	TRBJ2-3	TRBD2	TGTGCCAGCTCACAGGGACTAGCGGGCACAGATACGCAGTATTTT	CASSQGLAGTDTQYF
TRBV5-6	TRBJ1-1	.	TGTGCCAGCCGAGTGTCCAGGGGTCTGGAAGCTTTCTTT	CASRVSRGLEAFF
TRBV6-1	TRBJ2-1	TRBD1	TGTGCCAGCAGTGACCTACAGGGGGCAGGCAATGAGCAGTTCTTC	CASSDLQGAGNEQFF
TRBV29-1	TRBJ1-3	.	TGCAGCGTTGACGCAGACTCTGGAAACACCATATATTTT	CSVDADSGNTIYF
TRBV7-3	TRBJ1-5	.	TGTGCCAGCAGCTTAAAGTCCCGATTCGGTAGCAATCAGCCCCAGCATTTT	CASSLKSRFGSNQPQHF
TRBV19	TRBJ1-1	.	TGTGCCAGTAGTATCTCGGACAGCCACACTGAAGCTTTCTTT	CASSISDSHTEAFF
TRBV30	TRBJ2-7	TRBD1	TGTGCCTGGACTAGGACAGGGGGGGAGCAGTACTTC	CAWTRTGGEQYF
TRBV28	TRBJ2-1	TRBD1	TGTGCCAGCAGTTTGCCTGACAGGGGGCTTTCGTTCTTC	CASSLPDRGLSFF
TRBV18	TRBJ2-6	.	TGTGCCAGCTCACCTCTCCGGACAGTGACCTCTGGGGCCAACGTCCTGACTTTC	CASSPLRTVTSGANVLTF
TRBV6-5	TRBJ1-6	.	TGTGCCAGCAGTTACTTCCGGGGGGTCGGTTCACCCCTCCACTTT	CASSYFRGVGSPLHF
TRBV6-1	TRBJ2-4	TRBD1	TGTGCCAGCAGTGAATCGGGACAGGGGAAAGCCAAAAACATTCAGTACTTC	CASSESGQGKAKNIQYF